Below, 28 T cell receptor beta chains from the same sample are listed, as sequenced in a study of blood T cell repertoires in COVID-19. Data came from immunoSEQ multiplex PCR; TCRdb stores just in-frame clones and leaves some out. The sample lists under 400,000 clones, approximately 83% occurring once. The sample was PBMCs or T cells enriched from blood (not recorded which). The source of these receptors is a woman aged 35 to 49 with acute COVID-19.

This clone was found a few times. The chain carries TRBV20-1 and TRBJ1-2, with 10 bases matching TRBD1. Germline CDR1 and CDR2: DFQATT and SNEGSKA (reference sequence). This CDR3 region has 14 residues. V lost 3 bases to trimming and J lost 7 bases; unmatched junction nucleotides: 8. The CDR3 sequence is CSASQGQGVGGYTF. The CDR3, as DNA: TGCAGTGCTAGTCAAGGACAGGGGGTCGGTGGCTACACCTTC.

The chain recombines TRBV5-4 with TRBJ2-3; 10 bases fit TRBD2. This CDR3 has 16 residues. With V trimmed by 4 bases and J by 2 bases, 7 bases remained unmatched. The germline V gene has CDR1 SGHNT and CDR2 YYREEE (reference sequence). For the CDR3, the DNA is TGTGCCAGCAGCCCTAGACTAGCGGGTTTCACAGATACGCAGTATTTT. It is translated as CASSPRLAGFTDTQYF.

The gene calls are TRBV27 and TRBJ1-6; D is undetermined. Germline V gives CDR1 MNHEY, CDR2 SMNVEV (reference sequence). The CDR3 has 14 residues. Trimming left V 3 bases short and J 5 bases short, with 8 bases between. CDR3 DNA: TGTGCCAGCAGTTTCTTTACGGATAATTCACCCCTCCACTTT. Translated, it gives CASSFFTDNSPLHF.

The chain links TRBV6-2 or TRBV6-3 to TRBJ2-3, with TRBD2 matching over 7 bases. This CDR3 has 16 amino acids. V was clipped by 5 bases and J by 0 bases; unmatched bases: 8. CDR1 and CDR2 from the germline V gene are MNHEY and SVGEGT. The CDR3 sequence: CASSPNLAASTDTQYF. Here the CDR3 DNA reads TGTGCCAGCAGTCCGAATCTAGCGGCTAGCACAGATACGCAGTATTTT.

DNA of the CDR3: TGTGCCAGCACCTTCCTGGGGGCGCTAAACACTGAAGCTTTCTTT. The encoded protein is CASTFLGALNTEAFF. The chain joins TRBV6-5 to TRBJ1-1; D possibly corresponds to TRBD1 (6 bases). Germline CDR1 MNHEY, CDR2 SVGAGI. This CDR3 region has 15 residues. Trimming cost V 7 bases and J 2 bases, with 17 bases left between them.

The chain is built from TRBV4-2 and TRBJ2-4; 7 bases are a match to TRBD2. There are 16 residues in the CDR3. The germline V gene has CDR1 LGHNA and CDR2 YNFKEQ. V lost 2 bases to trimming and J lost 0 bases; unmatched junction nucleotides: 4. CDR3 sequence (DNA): TGTGCCAGCAGCCAATCTAGCGGTCTAGCCAAAAACATTCAGTACTTC. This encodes CASSQSSGLAKNIQYF.

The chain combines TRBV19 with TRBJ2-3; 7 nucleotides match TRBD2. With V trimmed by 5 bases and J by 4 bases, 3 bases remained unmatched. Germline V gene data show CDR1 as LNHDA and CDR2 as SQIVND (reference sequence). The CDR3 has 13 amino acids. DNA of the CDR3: TGTGCCAGTAGTCGCGGGGGTTCAGATACGCAGTATTTT. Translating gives CASSRGGSDTQYF.

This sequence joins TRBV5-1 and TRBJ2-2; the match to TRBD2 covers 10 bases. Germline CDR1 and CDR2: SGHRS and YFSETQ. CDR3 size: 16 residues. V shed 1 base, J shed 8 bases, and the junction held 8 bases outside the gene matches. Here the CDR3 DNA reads TGCGCCAGCAGCTTGCAAGCGGGGGGGCCGATTGGGGAGCTGTTTTTT. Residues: CASSLQAGGPIGELFF.

This CDR3 reads CASSTPGQGWTYSTDTQYF. CDR3 sequence (DNA): TGTGCCAGCAGCACGCCGGGACAGGGTTGGACCTATAGCACAGATACGCAGTATTTT. This chain joins TRBV21-1 and TRBJ2-3; the D call TRBD1 from the table was never checked on the DNA. TRBV21-1 is a documented pseudogene. The CDR3 is 19 amino acids.

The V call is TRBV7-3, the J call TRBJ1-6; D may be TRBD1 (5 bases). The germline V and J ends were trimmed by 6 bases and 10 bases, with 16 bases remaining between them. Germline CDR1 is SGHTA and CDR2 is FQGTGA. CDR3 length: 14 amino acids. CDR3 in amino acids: CASSAAGGGSPLHF. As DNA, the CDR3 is TGTGCCAGCAGTGCAGCCGGCGGGGGATCACCCCTCCACTTT.

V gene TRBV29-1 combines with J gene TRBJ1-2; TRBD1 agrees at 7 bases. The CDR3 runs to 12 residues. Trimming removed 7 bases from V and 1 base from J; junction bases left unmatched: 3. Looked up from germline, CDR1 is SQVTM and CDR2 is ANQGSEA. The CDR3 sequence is CSGGGNNYGYTF. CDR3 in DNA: TGCAGCGGAGGGGGCAATAACTATGGCTACACCTTC.

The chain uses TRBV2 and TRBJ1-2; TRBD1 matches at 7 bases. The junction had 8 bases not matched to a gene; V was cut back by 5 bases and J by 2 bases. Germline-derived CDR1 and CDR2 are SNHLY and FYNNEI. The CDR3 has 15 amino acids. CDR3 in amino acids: CASSLTGDPNYGYTF. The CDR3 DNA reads TGTGCCAGCAGTCTAACAGGGGACCCAAACTATGGCTACACCTTC.

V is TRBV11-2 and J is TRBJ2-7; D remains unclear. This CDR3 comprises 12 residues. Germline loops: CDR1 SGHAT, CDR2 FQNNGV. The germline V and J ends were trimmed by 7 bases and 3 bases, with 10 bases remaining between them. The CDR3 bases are TGTGCCAGCACTAAGACTGGCTACGAGCAGTACTTC. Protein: CASTKTGYEQYF.

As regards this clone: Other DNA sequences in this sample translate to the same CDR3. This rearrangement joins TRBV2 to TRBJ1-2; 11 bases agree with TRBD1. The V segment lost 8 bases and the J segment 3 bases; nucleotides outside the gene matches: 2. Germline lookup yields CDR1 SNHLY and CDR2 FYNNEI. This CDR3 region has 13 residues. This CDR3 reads CASSGQGDYGYTF. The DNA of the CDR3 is TGTGCCAGCTCGGGACAGGGGGACTATGGCTACACCTTC.

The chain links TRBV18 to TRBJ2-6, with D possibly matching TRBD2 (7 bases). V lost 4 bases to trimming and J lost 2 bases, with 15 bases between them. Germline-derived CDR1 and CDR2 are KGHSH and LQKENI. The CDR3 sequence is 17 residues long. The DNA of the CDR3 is TGTGCCAGCTCACAGAGGGGGGGAGACGCTGGGGCCAACGTCCTGACTTTC. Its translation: CASSQRGGDAGANVLTF.

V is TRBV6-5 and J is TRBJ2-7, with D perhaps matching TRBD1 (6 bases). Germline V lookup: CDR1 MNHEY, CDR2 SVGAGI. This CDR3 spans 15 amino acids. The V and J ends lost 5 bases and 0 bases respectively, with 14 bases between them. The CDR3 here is CASSIGQTSSYEQYF. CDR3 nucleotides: TGTGCCAGCAGTATAGGACAGACCAGCTCCTACGAGCAGTACTTC.

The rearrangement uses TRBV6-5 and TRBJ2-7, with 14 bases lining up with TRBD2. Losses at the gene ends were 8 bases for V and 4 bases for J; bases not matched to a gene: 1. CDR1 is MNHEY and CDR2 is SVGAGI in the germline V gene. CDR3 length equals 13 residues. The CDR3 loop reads CASGLAGGYEQYF. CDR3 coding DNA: TGTGCCAGCGGACTAGCGGGAGGATACGAGCAGTACTTC.

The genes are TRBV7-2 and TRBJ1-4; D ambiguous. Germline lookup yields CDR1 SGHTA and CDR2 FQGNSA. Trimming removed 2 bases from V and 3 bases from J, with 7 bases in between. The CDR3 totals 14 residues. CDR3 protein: CASSLNPSNEKLFF. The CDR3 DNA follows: TGTGCCAGCAGCTTAAATCCCTCTAATGAAAAACTGTTTTTT.

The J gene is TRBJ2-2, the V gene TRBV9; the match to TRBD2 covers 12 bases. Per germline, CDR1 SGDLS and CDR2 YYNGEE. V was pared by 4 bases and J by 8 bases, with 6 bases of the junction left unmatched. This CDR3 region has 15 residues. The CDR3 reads CASSPLAGGAGELFF. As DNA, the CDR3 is TGTGCCAGCAGCCCCCTAGCGGGGGGGGCGGGGGAGCTGTTTTTT. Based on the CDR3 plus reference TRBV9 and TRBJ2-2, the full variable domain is DSGVTQTPKHLITATGQRVTLRCSPRSGDLSVYWYQQSLDQGLQFLIQYYNGEERAKGNILERFSAQQFPDLHSELNLSSLELGDSALYFCASSPLAGGAGELFFGEGSRLTVL.

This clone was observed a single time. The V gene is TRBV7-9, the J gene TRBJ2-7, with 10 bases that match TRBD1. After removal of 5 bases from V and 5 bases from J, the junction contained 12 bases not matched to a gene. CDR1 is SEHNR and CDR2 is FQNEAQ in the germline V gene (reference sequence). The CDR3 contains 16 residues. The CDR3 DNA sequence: TGTGCCAGCAGCCGGACCGGGACAGGGGTCGAGGACGAGCAGTACTTC. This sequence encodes CASSRTGTGVEDEQYF.

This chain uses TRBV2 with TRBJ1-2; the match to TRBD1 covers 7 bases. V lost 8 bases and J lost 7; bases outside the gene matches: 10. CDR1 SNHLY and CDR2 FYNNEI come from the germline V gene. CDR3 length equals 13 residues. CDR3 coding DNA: TGTGCCAGCTTGACAGGGAAATCTGGTGGCTACACCTTC. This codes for CASLTGKSGGYTF. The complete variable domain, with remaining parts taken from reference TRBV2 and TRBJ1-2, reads EPEVTQTPSHQVTQMGQEVILRCVPISNHLYFYWYRQILGQKVEFLVSFYNNEISEKSEIFDDQFSVERPDGSNFTLKIRSTKLEDSAMYFCASLTGKSGGYTFGSGTRLTVV.

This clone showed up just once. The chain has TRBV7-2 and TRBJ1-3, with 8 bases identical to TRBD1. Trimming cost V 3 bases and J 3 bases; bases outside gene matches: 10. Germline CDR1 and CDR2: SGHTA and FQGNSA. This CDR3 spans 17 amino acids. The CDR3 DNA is TGTGCCAGCAGCTTGCAGCCACAGGGGGTGAATGGAAACACCATATATTTT. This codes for CASSLQPQGVNGNTIYF.

CDR3 DNA sequence: TGTGCCAGCAGCAGGGGTTTAGGTCTCCAAGAGACCCAGTACTTC. This gives the protein CASSRGLGLQETQYF. This chain links TRBV6-2 or TRBV6-3 with TRBJ2-5; possibly TRBD1 for D (6 bases). V was clipped by 6 bases and J by 1 base, with 15 bases between them. Germline V gene data show CDR1 as MNHEY and CDR2 as SVGEGT. CDR3 length: 15 residues.

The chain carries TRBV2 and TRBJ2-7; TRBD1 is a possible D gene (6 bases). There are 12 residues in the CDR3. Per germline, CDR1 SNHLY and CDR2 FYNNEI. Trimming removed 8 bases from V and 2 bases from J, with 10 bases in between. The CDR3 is CASQEGAYEQYF. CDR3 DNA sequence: TGTGCCAGCCAAGAGGGGGCCTACGAGCAGTACTTC. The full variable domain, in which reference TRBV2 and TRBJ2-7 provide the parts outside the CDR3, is EPEVTQTPSHQVTQMGQEVILRCVPISNHLYFYWYRQILGQKVEFLVSFYNNEISEKSEIFDDQFSVERPDGSNFTLKIRSTKLEDSAMYFCASQEGAYEQYFGPGTRLTVT.

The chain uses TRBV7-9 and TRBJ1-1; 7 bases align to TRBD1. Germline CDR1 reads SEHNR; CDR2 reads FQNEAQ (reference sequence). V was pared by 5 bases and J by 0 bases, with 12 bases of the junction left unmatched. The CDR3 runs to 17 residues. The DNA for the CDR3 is TGTGCCAGCAGCCGCCTTACAGGGGCGGCCATGAACACTGAAGCTTTCTTT. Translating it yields CASSRLTGAAMNTEAFF.

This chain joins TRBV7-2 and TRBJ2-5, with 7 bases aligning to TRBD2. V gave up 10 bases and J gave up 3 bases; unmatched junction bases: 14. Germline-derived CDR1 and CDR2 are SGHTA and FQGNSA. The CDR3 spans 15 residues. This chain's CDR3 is CATRGSGRREETQYF. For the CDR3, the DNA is TGTGCCACCAGAGGTTCCGGGAGGAGGGAAGAGACCCAGTACTTC.

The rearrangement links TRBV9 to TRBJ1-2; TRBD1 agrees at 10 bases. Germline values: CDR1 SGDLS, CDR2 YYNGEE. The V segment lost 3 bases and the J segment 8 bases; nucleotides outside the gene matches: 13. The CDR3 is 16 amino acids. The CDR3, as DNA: TGTGCCAGCAGCGAGGGACAGGGGACCATCGTTCGGGGCTACACCTTC. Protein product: CASSEGQGTIVRGYTF.

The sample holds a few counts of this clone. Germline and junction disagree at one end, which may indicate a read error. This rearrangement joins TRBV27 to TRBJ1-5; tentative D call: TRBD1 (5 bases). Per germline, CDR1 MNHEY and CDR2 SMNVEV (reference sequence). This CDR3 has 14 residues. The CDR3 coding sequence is TGTGCCAGCAGCCCAATCCAGGGCAACCAGCCCCAGCATTTT. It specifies CASSPIQGNQPQHF.